A selection of T cell receptor beta chains follows, all from one sample in a study of control samples from healthy donors and cancer patients. Measured with immunoSEQ multiplex PCR; TCRdb has only the in-frame clones, and not every one. The sample carries 130,000 to 150,000 clones, around 94% recorded once. The sequencing input was PBMCs. The receptors derive from a man aged 55 to 69 with colorectal cancer. CDR3s include the opening cysteine and the closing phenylalanine or tryptophan. The D gene is left open where the match is weak. The size field is filled for only some rows; it gives once, few, many or a size class.

cdr3_nt cdr3_aa v_call d_call j_call clone_size
TGTGCCAGCAGTGAAGTAGGGGGTAGGAACGAGCAGTACTTC CASSEVGGRNEQYF TRBV6-1 . TRBJ2-7 .
TGTGCCAGCAGCTTAGCCCCAGGGACAGTCAATCAGCCCCAGCATTTT CASSLAPGTVNQPQHF TRBV7-2 TRBD1 TRBJ1-5 once
TGTGCCACCAGTGAGCCTCAGGGTTCGGGCTCCTATAATTCACCCCTCCACTTT CATSEPQGSGSYNSPLHF TRBV24-1 . TRBJ1-6 .
TGTGCCAGCAGCATACAGAGCTCCTATAATTCACCCCTCCACTTT CASSIQSSYNSPLHF TRBV7-2 . TRBJ1-6 .
TGTGCCAGTAGTCTAAGCGGGAGCCAAGAGACCCAGTACTTC CASSLSGSQETQYF TRBV19 TRBD2 TRBJ2-5 .
TGTGCCAGCAGTTCCTGGGGGGATGGCGCTGGGGCCAACGTCCTGACTTTC CASSSWGDGAGANVLTF TRBV3-1/TRBV3-2 . TRBJ2-6 .
TGTGCCAGCAGTACCAGAGGGAGGGGGGCATACGAGCAGTACTTC CASSTRGRGAYEQYF TRBV3-1/TRBV3-2 . TRBJ2-7 .
TGTGCCAGCAGCCAAGATGTCGAGAAGGGGGAGCTGTTTTTT CASSQDVEKGELFF TRBV4-2 . TRBJ2-2 .
TGCGCCAGCAGCTCTTACAGGGGGGAGGACTATGGCTACACCTTC CASSSYRGEDYGYTF TRBV5-1 TRBD1 TRBJ1-2 once
TGTGCCAGCAGTGAAAGTGGAGGGGTCTACGAGCAGTACTTC CASSESGGVYEQYF TRBV2 . TRBJ2-7 .
TGCAGTGCTAGAGACAGCTATGGCTACACCTTC CSARDSYGYTF TRBV20-1 . TRBJ1-2 .
TGCGCCAGCAGCTTGGATTGGGAGGTGATGGAGCAGTTCTTC CASSLDWEVMEQFF TRBV5-1 . TRBJ2-1 .
TGTGCCAGCAGCTCACAGGGGGTTGGCTACACCTTC CASSSQGVGYTF TRBV11-2 TRBD1 TRBJ1-2 .
TGTGCCAGTAGTGGGACAGGGGGCAGCAATCAGCCCCAGCATTTT CASSGTGGSNQPQHF TRBV19 TRBD1 TRBJ1-5 once
TGTGCCAGCAGCAAAGCGGGTCGGCGGGTGGGAGGCTCCTATAATTCACCCCTCCACTTT CASSKAGRRVGGSYNSPLHF TRBV21-1 . TRBJ1-6 .
TGTGCCAGCAGCTTGACGGTTTCTACTAGCACAGATACGCAGTATTTT CASSLTVSTSTDTQYF TRBV5-6 . TRBJ2-3 .
TGCGCCAGCAGCTTGAGCCCGGGGAGCACCGGGGAGCTGTTTTTT CASSLSPGSTGELFF TRBV5-1 . TRBJ2-2 .